This T cell receptor (beta chain) was identified during a study of shared clonotypes between healthy human individuals. Study-wide findings and caveats: Generation of non-shared clonotypes was less probable than generation of clonotypes shared by all four donors. For naive CD4 cells, around 5.1% of clonotypes were shared across a handful of donors. The low donor count limited represented genetic and exposure-history diversity.

As for this clone: Its antigen is not known.

Data came from immunoSEQ multiplex PCR; TCRdb stores just in-frame clones and leaves some out. The sample includes about 1.5 million clones, 95% to 99% of them seen just once. Donors included only healthy HIV-negative adults lacking recent acute infections or vaccinations. V lost 4 bases to trimming and J lost 12 bases; unmatched junction nucleotides: 12. This CDR3 contains 13 residues. CDR1 is SQVTM, CDR2 ANQGSEA, per germline. Specimen: naive CD4+ T cells sorted from blood. Subset denoted: CD45RA+ positively selected. The TCR originated in a man aged 25-45 years in good health. This chain uses TRBV29-1 with TRBJ2-1; 7 positions agree with TRBD2. CDR3 sequence: CSVVGPAGDLQFF. Here the CDR3 DNA reads TGCAGCGTTGTGGGCCCGGCGGGAGATCTGCAGTTCTTC.